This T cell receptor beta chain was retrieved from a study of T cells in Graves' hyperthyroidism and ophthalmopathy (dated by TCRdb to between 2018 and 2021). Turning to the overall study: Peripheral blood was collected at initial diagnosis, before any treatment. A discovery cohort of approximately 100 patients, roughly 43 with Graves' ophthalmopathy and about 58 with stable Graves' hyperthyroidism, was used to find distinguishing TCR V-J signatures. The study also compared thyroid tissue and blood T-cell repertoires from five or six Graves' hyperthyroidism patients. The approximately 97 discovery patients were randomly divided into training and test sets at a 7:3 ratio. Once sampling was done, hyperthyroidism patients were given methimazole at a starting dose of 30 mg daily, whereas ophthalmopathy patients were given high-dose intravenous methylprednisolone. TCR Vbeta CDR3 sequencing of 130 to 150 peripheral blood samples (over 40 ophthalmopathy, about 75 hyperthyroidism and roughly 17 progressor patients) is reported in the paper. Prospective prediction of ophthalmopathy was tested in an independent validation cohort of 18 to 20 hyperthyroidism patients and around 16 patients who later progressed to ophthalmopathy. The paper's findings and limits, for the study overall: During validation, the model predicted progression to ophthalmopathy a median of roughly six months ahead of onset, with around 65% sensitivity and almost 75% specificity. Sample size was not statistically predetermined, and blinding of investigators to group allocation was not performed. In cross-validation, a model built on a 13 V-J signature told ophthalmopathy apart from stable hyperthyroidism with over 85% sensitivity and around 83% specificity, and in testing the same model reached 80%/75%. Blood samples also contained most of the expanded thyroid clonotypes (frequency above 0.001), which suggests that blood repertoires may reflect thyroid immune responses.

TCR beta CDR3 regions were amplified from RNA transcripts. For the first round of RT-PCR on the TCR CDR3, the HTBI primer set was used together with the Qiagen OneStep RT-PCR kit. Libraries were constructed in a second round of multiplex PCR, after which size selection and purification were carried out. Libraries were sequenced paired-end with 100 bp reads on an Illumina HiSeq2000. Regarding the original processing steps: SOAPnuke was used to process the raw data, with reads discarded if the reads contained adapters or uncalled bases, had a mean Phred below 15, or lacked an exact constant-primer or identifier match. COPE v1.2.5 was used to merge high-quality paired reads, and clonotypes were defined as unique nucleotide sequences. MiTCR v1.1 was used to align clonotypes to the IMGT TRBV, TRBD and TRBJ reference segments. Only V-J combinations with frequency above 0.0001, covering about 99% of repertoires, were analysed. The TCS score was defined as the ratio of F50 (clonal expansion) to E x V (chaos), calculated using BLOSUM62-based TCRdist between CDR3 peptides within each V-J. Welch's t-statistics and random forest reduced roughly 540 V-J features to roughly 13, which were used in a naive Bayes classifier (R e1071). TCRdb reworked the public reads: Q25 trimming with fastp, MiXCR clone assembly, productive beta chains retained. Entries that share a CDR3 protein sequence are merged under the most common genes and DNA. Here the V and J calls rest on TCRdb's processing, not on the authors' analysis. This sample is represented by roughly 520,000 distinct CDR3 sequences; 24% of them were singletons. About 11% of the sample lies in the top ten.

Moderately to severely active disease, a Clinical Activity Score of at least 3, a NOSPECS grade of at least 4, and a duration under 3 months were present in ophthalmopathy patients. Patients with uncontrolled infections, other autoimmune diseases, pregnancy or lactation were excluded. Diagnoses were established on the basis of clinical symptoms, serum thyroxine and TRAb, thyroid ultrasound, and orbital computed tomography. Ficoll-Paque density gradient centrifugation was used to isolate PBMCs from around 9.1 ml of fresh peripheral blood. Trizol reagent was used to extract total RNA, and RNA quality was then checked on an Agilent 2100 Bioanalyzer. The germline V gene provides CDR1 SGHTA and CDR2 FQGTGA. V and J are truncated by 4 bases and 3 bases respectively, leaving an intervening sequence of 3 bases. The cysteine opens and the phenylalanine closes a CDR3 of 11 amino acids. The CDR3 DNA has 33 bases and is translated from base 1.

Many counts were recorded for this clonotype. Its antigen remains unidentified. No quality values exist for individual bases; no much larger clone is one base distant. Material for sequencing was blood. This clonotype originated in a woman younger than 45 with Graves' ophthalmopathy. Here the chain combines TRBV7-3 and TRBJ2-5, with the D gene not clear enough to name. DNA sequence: TGTGCCAGCAGCTACAAAGAGACCCAGTACTTC. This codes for CASSYKETQYF.